Below, 12 T cell receptor beta chains from the same sample are listed, as sequenced in a study of glioma-infiltrating T cells after dendritic cell vaccination. Sequencing was performed with immunoSEQ multiplex PCR; in TCRdb, only in-frame clones are kept and a portion is missing. Here the sample spans some 91,000 clones, around four fifths being singletons. The time point here: after dendritic cell vaccination, including at tumor progression/relapse. The source material was blood, sampled after dendritic cell vaccination. The source of these receptors is a human donor with glioblastoma.

This CDR3 reads CASSLITEAFF. For the CDR3, the DNA is TGTGCCAGCAGCCTTATCACTGAAGCTTTCTTT. J is TRBJ1-1 and V is TRBV7-9; D is unresolved. Germline-derived CDR1 and CDR2 are SEHNR and FQNEAQ (reference sequence). The CDR3 runs 11 residues. Trimming pared 5 bases from V and 4 bases from J, leaving 5 bases between.

This rearrangement joins TRBV27 to TRBJ1-2; weak D call: TRBD1 (6 bases). The CDR3 has 14 amino acids. V dropped 6 bases and J dropped 8 bases, with 19 bases sitting between them. CDR1 is MNHEY, CDR2 SMNVEV, per germline (reference sequence). CDR3 sequence reads: CASSLDRWGVGYTF. For the CDR3, the DNA is TGTGCCAGCAGCCTTGACAGGTGGGGAGTGGGCTACACCTTC.

This clone was detected only a few times. The chain links TRBV2 to TRBJ2-7; the D gene is possibly TRBD2 (7 bases). V was shortened by 2 bases and J by 2 bases, with 16 bases between the two germline ends. Germline CDR1 SNHLY, CDR2 FYNNEI. This CDR3 is 16 amino acids long. In DNA, the CDR3 is TGTGCCAGCAGTGAAATGGGGGCTAGCGGACCCTACGAGCAGTACTTC. It is translated as CASSEMGASGPYEQYF.

This clone showed up just a few times. The CDR3 here is CASSEYVGQGAETQYF. The CDR3 DNA reads as TGTGCCAGCAGTGAATATGTAGGGCAGGGGGCCGAGACCCAGTACTTC. J is TRBJ2-5 and V is TRBV25-1; 8 bases fit TRBD1. CDR3 size: 16 residues. V lost 0 bases, J lost 5 bases, and 8 bases stayed unmatched. Germline V gene lookup returns CDR1 MGHDK and CDR2 SYGVNS.

The rearrangement uses TRBV15 and TRBJ1-2; D ambiguous. Trimming left V 3 bases short and J 8 bases short, with 19 bases between. Germline V gene sequence: CDR1 LNHNV, CDR2 YYDKDF (reference sequence). The CDR3 runs to 15 residues. Here the CDR3 DNA reads TGTGCCACCAGCAGCGGCTTGGCCGAGGTCTCGGGCTACACCTTC. It specifies CATSSGLAEVSGYTF.

The V and J genes are TRBV25-1 and TRBJ1-5; D is ambiguous. V was pared by 5 bases and J by 0 bases, with 11 bases between. Germline lookup yields CDR1 MGHDK and CDR2 SYGVNS. The CDR3 has 15 residues. The CDR3 DNA reads as TGTGCCAGCAGTCCCTCCGCGTATAGCAATCAGCCCCAGCATTTT. Its translation is CASSPSAYSNQPQHF.

The CDR3 sequence is CASSREGTNEKLFF. CDR3 coding DNA: TGTGCCAGCAGCCGGGAAGGGACTAATGAAAAACTGTTTTTT. V gene TRBV5-4 combines with J gene TRBJ1-4; D unclear. V was shortened by 4 bases and J by 2 bases, with 9 bases between the two germline ends. The germline V gene encodes CDR1 SGHNT and CDR2 YYREEE (reference sequence). This CDR3 has 14 amino acids.

This clone turned up a few times. The rearrangement joins TRBV13 to TRBJ2-3; perhaps TRBD2 as D (6 bases). Germline loops: CDR1 PRHDT, CDR2 FYEKMQ (reference sequence). Deletions cut 2 bases from V and 1 base from J, with 10 bases between. The CDR3 covers 15 residues. CDR3 loop: CASSLSGSGTDTQYF. DNA of the CDR3: TGTGCCAGCAGCTTAAGCGGGTCGGGCACAGATACGCAGTATTTT. Combining the CDR3 with reference TRBV13 and TRBJ2-3 gives the whole variable domain AAGVIQSPRHLIKEKRETATLKCYPIPRHDTVYWYQQGPGQDPQFLISFYEKMQSDKGSIPDRFSAQQFSDYHSELNMSSLELGDSALYFCASSLSGSGTDTQYFGPGTRLTVL.

The rearrangement links TRBV7-9 to TRBJ2-1; D possibly corresponds to TRBD1 (6 bases). V was shortened by 6 bases and J by 14 bases, with 14 bases between the two germline ends. CDR3 length equals 11 residues. Germline values: CDR1 SEHNR, CDR2 FQNEAQ (reference sequence). The CDR3 protein is CASRTGQPKFF. For the CDR3, the DNA is TGTGCCAGCAGGACAGGACAGCCGAAGTTCTTC.

This clone occurred once. The chain combines TRBV5-1 with TRBJ2-2, with D tentatively TRBD1 (6 bases). Germline CDR1 SGHRS, CDR2 YFSETQ. The CDR3 extends over 16 amino acids. The ends were cut back, 0 bases at V and 2 bases at J, with 11 bases in the middle. CDR3 sequence reads: CASSLVPDRNTGELFF. Written as DNA, the CDR3 is TGCGCCAGCAGCTTGGTCCCGGACAGAAACACCGGGGAGCTGTTTTTT.

The J gene is TRBJ2-2, the V gene TRBV5-4, with D maybe TRBD1 (5 bases). CDR1 is SGHNT and CDR2 is YYREEE in the germline V gene (reference sequence). This CDR3 has 16 residues. V was clipped by 4 bases and J by 0 bases, with 13 bases between them. The CDR3 spells CASSLDSLSNTGELFF. The CDR3, as DNA: TGTGCCAGCAGCCTTGACAGTTTATCGAACACCGGGGAGCTGTTTTTT.

The chain couples TRBV6-5 to TRBJ1-2; D perhaps matches TRBD1 (6 bases). Trimming shortened V by 0 bases and J by 7 bases, and 12 bases separated the two germline ends. The CDR3 has 14 amino acids. Germline V CDR1 and CDR2: MNHEY, SVGAGI. The CDR3 loop is CASSYSGGPLGYTF. In DNA, the CDR3 is TGTGCCAGCAGTTACTCGGGGGGGCCCCTTGGCTACACCTTC.